These T cell receptor beta chains were read from a single sample in a study of OX40 agonist ivuxolimab in advanced cancers. Sequencing was performed with immunoSEQ multiplex PCR; in TCRdb, only in-frame clones are kept and a portion is missing. This sample has tens of thousands of clones, with about 88% found just once. Sequences were derived from CD4+ or CD8+ T cells sorted from blood, sampled in a trial of the OX40 agonist ivuxolimab. Receptors were obtained from an adult with an advanced solid tumor such as melanoma, head and neck, liver or kidney cancer. The CDR3 runs from the conserved cysteine through the conserved F or W.

V gene,CDR3 protein
TRBV28,CASGTGESPLHF
TRBV7-6,CASSADRGIDGYTF
TRBV4-2,CASSPSVVGTGTSEQFF
TRBV10-3,CAISENQGTGNTEAFF
TRBV27,CASSLRRDTQYF
TRBV19,CASSTGQATNEKLFF
TRBV11-2,CASSRTSGSYEQYF
TRBV7-2,CASSPLAGGPTDTQYF
TRBV2,CASSGSSYEQYF
TRBV7-3,CASSPGAGDWETQYF
TRBV30,CAWTTGGGGSDTQYF
TRBV7-8,CASSAGLEPETQYF
TRBV27,CASSYRGSGGETQYF
TRBV7-3,CASSPQGDWETQYF
TRBV5-1,CASSPARGARGYTF
TRBV28,CASGTNYGYTF
TRBV20-1,CSASTNEQFF
TRBV6-1,CASSEGTGGYTF
TRBV11-2,CASSLGVARRQEAQYF
TRBV6-1,CAISGSRTGGSSGNTIYF
TRBV4-3,CASSQDFGGIYEQYF
TRBV11-3,CASSSRTSASTDTQYF
TRBV2,CASSEERDNEQFF
TRBV10-3,CAISLQTGPKNIQYF
TRBV5-1,CASSLTGTNQPQHF
TRBV5-1,CASSPGTSGTGELFF
TRBV4-2,CASSPGLAGEASDTQYF
TRBV28,CASSLGHEQYF
TRBV5-1,CASSLDPTGTSGRTDTQYF
TRBV5-1,CASSLSASSYEQYF
TRBV11-3,CASSPGQGVPEAFF
TRBV27,CASSLTGIGEKLFF
TRBV5-1,CASSSGTRTEKLFF
TRBV6-1,CASIPGTNYGYTF
TRBV5-8,CASSLLLGTYEQYF
TRBV12-5,CASGFTSSYEQYF
TRBV28,CASNLGGSSYEQYF
TRBV7-2,CASSPEGLAGPYNEQFF
TRBV10-3,CASGGAVNNSPLHF
TRBV7-2,CASSSSPGHTYEQYF
TRBV19,CASRVAGGLDQFF
TRBV27,CASSSGGRLTDTQYF
TRBV18,CASSPLASGEEQFF
TRBV7-2,CASTLAGTYEQYF
TRBV5-1,CASSLAGTGMGNTIYF
TRBV7-9,CASSPTSGRGETQYF
TRBV7-2,CASSLALGSQPRQETQYF
TRBV30,CAWSAVRGDRGLGQYF
TRBV5-4,CASSLLLASAYEQYF
TRBV5-6,CASSRDRGQVDTQYF
TRBV19,CASSILAGTNTGELFF
TRBV5-4,CASSLDGGALYNEQFF
TRBV19,CASSDSGVGELFF
TRBV10-3,CAISDRGHNERFF
TRBV7-2,CASSLYVNEQYF